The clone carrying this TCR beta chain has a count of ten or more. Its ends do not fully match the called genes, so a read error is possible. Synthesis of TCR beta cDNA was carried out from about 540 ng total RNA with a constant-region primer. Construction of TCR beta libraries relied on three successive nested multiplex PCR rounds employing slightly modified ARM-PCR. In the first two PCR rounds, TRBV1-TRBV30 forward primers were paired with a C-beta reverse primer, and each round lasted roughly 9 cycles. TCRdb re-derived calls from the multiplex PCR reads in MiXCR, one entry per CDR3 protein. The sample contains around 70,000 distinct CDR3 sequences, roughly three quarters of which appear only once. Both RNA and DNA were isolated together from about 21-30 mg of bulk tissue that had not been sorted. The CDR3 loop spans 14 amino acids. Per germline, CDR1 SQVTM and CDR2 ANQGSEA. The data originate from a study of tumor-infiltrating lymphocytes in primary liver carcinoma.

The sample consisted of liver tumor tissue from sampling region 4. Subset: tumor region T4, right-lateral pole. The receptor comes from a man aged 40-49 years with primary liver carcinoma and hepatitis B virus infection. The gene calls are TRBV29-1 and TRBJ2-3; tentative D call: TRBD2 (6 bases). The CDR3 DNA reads TGCAGCGTTGCCGGGGGTTGGGGCACAGATGCGCAGTATTTT. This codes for CSVAGGWGTDAQYF.